The sequence of this T cell receptor beta chain was determined in a study of T-cell reconstitution after alpha-beta-depleted transplantation in children. The CDR3 is 14 amino acids. Trimming took 1 base from V and 12 from J; bases not matched to a gene: 5. Germline CDR1 and CDR2: SGHRS and YFSETQ. Study findings and constraints: Some patients showed high day-60 TCRbeta diversity, which derived from surviving recipient T cells and thymic progenitors. In patients about two months after transplant, alpha-beta T cells reportedly arose from several hundred expanded graft clones. Among T cells one year after transplant, newly produced cells accounted for most counts and diversity.

Preparing the TCRbeta library involved the use of unique molecular identifiers. TCRdb re-derived calls from the PCR reads in MiXCR, one entry per CDR3 protein. Among fewer than 750,000 distinct CDR3 sequences listed, 25% to 30% were seen once. This clonotype was detected a few times. Its target is unknown. This receptor was obtained from a boy under two years old with Wiskott-Aldrich syndrome, due to receive a stem cell transplant. The chain combines TRBV5-1 with TRBJ2-1, with 12 bases identical to TRBD2. Sample: PBMCs, taken before TCRalphabeta/CD19-depleted stem cell transplant. Here the CDR3 reads CASSLLATSGRQFF. The CDR3 DNA sequence: TGCGCCAGCAGCTTGCTTGCGACTAGCGGGAGGCAGTTCTTC.